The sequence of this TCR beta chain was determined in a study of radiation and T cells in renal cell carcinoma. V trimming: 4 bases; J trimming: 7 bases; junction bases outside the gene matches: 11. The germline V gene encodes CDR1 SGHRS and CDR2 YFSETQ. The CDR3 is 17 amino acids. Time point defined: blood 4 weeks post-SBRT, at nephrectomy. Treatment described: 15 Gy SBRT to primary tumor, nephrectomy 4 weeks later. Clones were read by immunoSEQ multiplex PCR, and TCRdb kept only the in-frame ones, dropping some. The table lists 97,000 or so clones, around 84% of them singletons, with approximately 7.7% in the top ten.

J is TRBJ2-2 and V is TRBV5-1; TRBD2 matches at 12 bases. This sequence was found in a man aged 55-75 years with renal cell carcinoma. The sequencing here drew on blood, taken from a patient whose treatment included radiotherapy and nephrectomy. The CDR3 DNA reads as TGCGCCAGCAGCCTATCTAGCGGGAGGGCCTCGAGCGGGGAGCTGTTTTTT. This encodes CASSLSSGRASSGELFF.